Shown below are 11 T cell receptor beta chains from a single sample sequenced in a study of response to subunit inactivated influenza vaccine (dated 2018 in TCRdb). The library was made by RT-PCR. The reads were generated on an Illumina HiSeq 2500. TCRdb ran its own pipeline on the public reads, namely fastp trimming at Q25 and MiXCR clone calling, and kept in-frame beta chains. Entries are consolidated by CDR3 protein sequence, retaining the most common genes and DNA. The sample table shows some 850,000 distinct CDR3 sequences, and 18% are seen once. Roughly a tenth of the sample belongs to the ten largest clones. Sample: PBMCs from blood, taken 4 to 6 days after vaccination. The receptor set was obtained from a man aged 50 to 59 who received an inactivated influenza vaccine. Donor details come from another sample of the same person, matched by shared clones.

This chain connects TRBV5-4 to TRBJ2-6, with 8 bases identical to TRBD1. This CDR3 contains 18 residues. The V segment lost 0 bases and the J segment 1 base; nucleotides outside the gene matches: 6. Per germline, CDR1 SGHNT and CDR2 YYREEE (reference sequence). DNA of the CDR3: TGTGCCAGCAGCTTGGCTGGCAGGGGGCATTCTGGGGCCAACGTCCTGACTTTC. This gives the protein CASSLAGRGHSGANVLTF.

The chain couples TRBV9 to TRBJ2-2; the D is unclear. V was shortened by 0 bases and J by 1 base, with 7 bases between the two germline ends. Per the germline V gene, CDR1 is SGDLS and CDR2 is YYNGEE. This CDR3 has 15 amino acids. The CDR3 region is CASSVASGNTGELFF. The CDR3 DNA reads TGTGCCAGCAGCGTAGCTTCCGGGAACACCGGGGAGCTGTTTTTT.

This clonotype has just a few counts. The J gene is TRBJ1-2, the V gene TRBV15, with D possibly TRBD1 on 6 matching bases. The CDR3 runs 14 residues. V was clipped by 0 bases and J by 4 bases, with 9 bases between them. The germline V gene encodes CDR1 LNHNV and CDR2 YYDKDF (reference sequence). The CDR3: CATSRDQGPYGYTF. Written as DNA, the CDR3 is TGTGCCACCAGCAGAGATCAGGGGCCCTATGGCTACACCTTC.

In this sample, this clonotype turned up a few times. This chain joins TRBV7-2 and TRBJ2-1; 7 nucleotides align to TRBD1. This CDR3 has 14 amino acids. J lost 9 bases, V lost 3 bases, and 8 bases had no gene match. Germline V CDR1 and CDR2: SGHTA, FQGNSA. The CDR3: CASSLFEGAGEQFF. The CDR3 nucleotides are TGTGCCAGCAGCTTGTTCGAGGGGGCGGGTGAGCAGTTCTTC.

This chain uses TRBV12-3 or TRBV12-4 with TRBJ1-5; maybe TRBD1 (5 bases). This CDR3 has 14 amino acids. V lost 3 bases to trimming and J lost 7 bases, with 13 bases between them. CDR3 DNA: TGTGCCAGCAGTTTGACAGCGGCCGGGCAGCCCCAGCATTTT. Translated, it gives CASSLTAAGQPQHF.

The genes are TRBV7-2 and TRBJ2-7, with 8 bases lining up with TRBD2. Germline CDR1 is SGHTA and CDR2 is FQGNSA. V lost 1 base to trimming and J lost 2 bases; unmatched junction nucleotides: 10. The CDR3 spans 17 residues. The CDR3 spells CASSLVWSGGPTYEQYF. CDR3 nucleotide sequence: TGTGCCAGCAGCTTAGTATGGTCGGGGGGGCCCACCTACGAGCAGTACTTC.

The chain joins TRBV4-1 to TRBJ2-3; 13 positions match TRBD2. The CDR3 is made up of 21 amino acids. CDR1 and CDR2 from the germline V gene are MGHRA and YSYEKL. Trimming cost V 2 bases and J 4 bases; bases outside gene matches: 18. CDR3 sequence reads: CASSQFTGLAGQGVAPDTQYF. The CDR3 DNA reads as TGCGCCAGCAGCCAATTTACGGGACTAGCGGGACAAGGAGTAGCTCCAGATACGCAGTATTTT.

This clonotype was observed a few times. This rearrangement joins TRBV29-1 to TRBJ2-7, with D perhaps matching TRBD2 (5 bases). The CDR3 length is 15 residues. The germline V gene has CDR1 SQVTM and CDR2 ANQGSEA. Between the trimmed V and J ends, which lost 4 bases and 0 bases, there was a span of 16 bases. CDR3 sequence (DNA): TGCAGCGTTGCCGGGTCGGGGAAAAGCTCCTACGAGCAGTACTTC. This translates into CSVAGSGKSSYEQYF.

The sample holds a few counts of this clonotype. The chain links TRBV6-1 to TRBJ2-2; 7 nucleotides line up with TRBD1. The CDR3 has 15 residues. Germline V gene data show CDR1 as MNHNS and CDR2 as SASEGT. Trimming took 5 bases from V and 2 from J; bases not matched to a gene: 5. The CDR3 here is CASSPWDSNTGELFF. The CDR3 DNA reads as TGTGCCAGCAGTCCTTGGGACAGCAACACCGGGGAGCTGTTTTTT.

This sequence joins TRBV20-1 and TRBJ2-1, with a tentative D call TRBD2 (6 bases). CDR1 is DFQATT, CDR2 SNEGSKA, per germline (reference sequence). Trimming stripped 3 bases from V and 10 bases from J, with 16 bases between. The CDR3 spans 13 residues. The CDR3 coding sequence is TGCAGTGCTAGTCGGTGGGCGGAGGGGGAGCAGTTCTTC. Amino acids: CSASRWAEGEQFF.

The chain employs TRBV11-2 and TRBJ2-4; 10 bases line up with TRBD2. Per germline, CDR1 SGHAT and CDR2 FQNNGV. Unmatched junction bases numbered 6, after V lost 4 bases and J lost 0 bases. This CDR3 is built from 17 residues. DNA of the CDR3: TGTGCCAGCAGCTCGTGGAAGCGGGAGGGAGCCAAAAACATTCAGTACTTC. Amino acid sequence: CASSSWKREGAKNIQYF.